Reported below is one T cell receptor (beta chain). The target antigen is unknown. Assay used: immunoSEQ multiplex PCR; TCRdb lists only in-frame clones, some missing. The table includes about 2.5 million clones, just under 95% detected once. Germline V lookup: CDR1 SGHAT, CDR2 FQNNGV. This CDR3 has 13 residues. The V and J ends lost 6 bases and 6 bases respectively, with 11 bases between them. Each sample came from a Caucasian adult donor living in Nashville, Tennessee. The entry originates in a study of shared clonotypes between healthy human individuals. Overall study: Per donor, three plates held CD4 naive cells, three held CD4 memory, two held CD8 naive and one held CD8 memory. Overall study findings and caveats: Among donors, sharing of clonotypes was expected to be affected by sequencing depth. Estimated richness values were generally larger in naive subsets than in memory subsets.

The sequenced sample consisted of naive CD4+ T cells from PBMCs. The subset denotes: CD45RA+ positively selected. This clonotype was sampled from a man aged 18 to 29 in good health. Some clones in this sample may be carry-over from other donors' samples. The chain couples TRBV11-2 to TRBJ2-2; D is possibly TRBD1 or TRBD2 (5 bases each). CDR3 protein: CASRPGTPGELFF. In nucleotides, the CDR3 is TGTGCCAGCAGACCCGGGACCCCCGGGGAGCTGTTTTTT.